This TCR beta chain was recovered during a study of T cell clonality in common variable immunodeficiency. Sequencing used immunoSEQ multiplex PCR; TCRdb keeps in-frame clones, though not all of them. The data show tens of thousands of clones, with none appearing a single time. The sample holds many counts of this clone. The read is 3 residues too short to cover the CDR3 end, so that end is filled in from the germline J gene. This CDR3 contains 14 residues. Trimming left V 7 bases short and J 4 bases short, with 14 bases between. The V gene's germline CDR1 is SGHNT and CDR2 YENEEA. The sequenced material came from peripheral blood mononuclear cells. The TCR was taken from a person between 18 and 75 years old in good health. The chain carries TRBV11-3 and TRBJ2-1; D perhaps matches TRBD1 (5 bases). The DNA read from the CDR3 is TGTGCCAGCACCGACAGAGCCCTTTACAATGAG. Its protein product is CASTDRALYNE. The entire CDR3 is CASTDRALYNEQFF. The whole variable domain, filled in from reference TRBV11-3 and TRBJ2-1, reads EAGVVQSPRYKIIEKKQPVAFWCNPISGHNTLYWYLQNLGQGPELLIRYENEEAVDDSQLPKDRFSAERLKGVDSTLKIQPAELGDSAVYLCASTDRALYNEQFFGPGTRLTVL.